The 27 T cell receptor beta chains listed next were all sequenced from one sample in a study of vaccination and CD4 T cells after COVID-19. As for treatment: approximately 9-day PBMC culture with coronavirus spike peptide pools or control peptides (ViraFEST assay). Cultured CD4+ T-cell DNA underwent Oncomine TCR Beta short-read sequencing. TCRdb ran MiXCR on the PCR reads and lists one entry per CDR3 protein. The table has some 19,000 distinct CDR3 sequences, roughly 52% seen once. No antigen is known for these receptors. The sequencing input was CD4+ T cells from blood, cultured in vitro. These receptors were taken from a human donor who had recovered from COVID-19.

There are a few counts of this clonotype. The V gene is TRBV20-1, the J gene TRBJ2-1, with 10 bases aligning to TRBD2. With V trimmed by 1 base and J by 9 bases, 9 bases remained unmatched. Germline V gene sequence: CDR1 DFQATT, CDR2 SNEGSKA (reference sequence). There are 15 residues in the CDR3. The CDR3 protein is CSARAASSGRVEQFF. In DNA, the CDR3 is TGCAGTGCTAGAGCGGCCTCTAGCGGGAGAGTTGAGCAGTTCTTC.

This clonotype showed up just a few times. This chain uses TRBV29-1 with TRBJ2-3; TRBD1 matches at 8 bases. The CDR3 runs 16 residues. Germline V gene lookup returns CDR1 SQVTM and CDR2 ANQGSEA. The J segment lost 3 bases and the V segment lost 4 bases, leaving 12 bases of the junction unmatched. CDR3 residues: CSVAGGRTGWTDTQYF. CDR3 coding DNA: TGCAGCGTTGCCGGGGGCAGGACAGGGTGGACAGATACGCAGTATTTT.

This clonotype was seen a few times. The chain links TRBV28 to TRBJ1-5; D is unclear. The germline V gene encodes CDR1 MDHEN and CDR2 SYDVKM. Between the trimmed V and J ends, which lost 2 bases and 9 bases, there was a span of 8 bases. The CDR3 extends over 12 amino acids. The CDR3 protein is CASSLSDPPQHF. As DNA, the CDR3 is TGTGCCAGCAGTTTAAGCGATCCGCCCCAGCATTTT.

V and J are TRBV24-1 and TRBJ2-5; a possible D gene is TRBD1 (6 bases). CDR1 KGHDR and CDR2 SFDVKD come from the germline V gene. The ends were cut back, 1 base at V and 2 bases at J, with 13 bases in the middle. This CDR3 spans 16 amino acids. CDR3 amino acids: CATSDFSRGQQETQYF. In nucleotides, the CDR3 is TGTGCCACCAGTGATTTTAGCCGGGGACAACAAGAGACCCAGTACTTC.

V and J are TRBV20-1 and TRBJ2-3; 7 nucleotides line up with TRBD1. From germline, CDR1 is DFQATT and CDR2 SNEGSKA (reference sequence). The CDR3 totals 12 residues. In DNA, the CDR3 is TGCAGCGCCGTAACAGGGGCAGATACGCAGTATTTT. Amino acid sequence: CSAVTGADTQYF.

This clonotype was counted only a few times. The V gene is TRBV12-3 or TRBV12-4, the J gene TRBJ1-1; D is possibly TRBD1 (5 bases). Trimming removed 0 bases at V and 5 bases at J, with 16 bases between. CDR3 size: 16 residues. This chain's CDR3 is CASSLAGETVRTEAFF. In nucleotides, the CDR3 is TGTGCCAGCAGTTTAGCGGGGGAAACCGTTCGGACTGAAGCTTTCTTT.

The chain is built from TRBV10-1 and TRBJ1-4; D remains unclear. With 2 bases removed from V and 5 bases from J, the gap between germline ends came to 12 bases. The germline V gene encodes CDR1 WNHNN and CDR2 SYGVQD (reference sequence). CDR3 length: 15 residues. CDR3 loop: CASSEGSSPNEKLFF. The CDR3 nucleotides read TGCGCCAGCAGTGAGGGGAGCAGCCCGAATGAAAAACTGTTTTTT.

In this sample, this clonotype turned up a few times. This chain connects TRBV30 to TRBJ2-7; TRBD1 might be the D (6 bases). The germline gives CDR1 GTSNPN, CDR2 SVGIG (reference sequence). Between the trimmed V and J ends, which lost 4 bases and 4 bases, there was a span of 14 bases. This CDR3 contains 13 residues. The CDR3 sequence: CAWNRDTPYEQYF. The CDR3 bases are TGTGCCTGGAACCGGGACACCCCTTACGAGCAGTACTTC.

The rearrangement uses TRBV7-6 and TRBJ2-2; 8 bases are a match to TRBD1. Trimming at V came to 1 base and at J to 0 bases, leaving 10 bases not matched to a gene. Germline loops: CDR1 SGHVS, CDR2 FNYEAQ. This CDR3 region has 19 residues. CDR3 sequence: CASSLGPGQELANTGELFF. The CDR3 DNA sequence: TGTGCCAGCAGCTTAGGTCCGGGACAGGAACTGGCGAACACCGGGGAGCTGTTTTTT.

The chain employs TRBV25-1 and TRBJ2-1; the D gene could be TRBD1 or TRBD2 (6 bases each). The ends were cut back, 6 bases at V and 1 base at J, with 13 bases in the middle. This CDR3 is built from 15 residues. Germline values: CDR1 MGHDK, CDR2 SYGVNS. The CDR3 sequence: CASSRRRGSYNEQFF. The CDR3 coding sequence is TGTGCCAGCAGCAGGAGGAGGGGGTCCTACAATGAGCAGTTCTTC.

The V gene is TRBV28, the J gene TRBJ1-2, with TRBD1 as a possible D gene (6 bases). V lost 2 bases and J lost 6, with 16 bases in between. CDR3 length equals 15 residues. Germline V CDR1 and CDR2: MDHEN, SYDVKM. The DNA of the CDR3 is TGTGCCAGCAGTTTACCCCAAAGGGGGGCGGATGGCTACACCTTC. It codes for CASSLPQRGADGYTF.

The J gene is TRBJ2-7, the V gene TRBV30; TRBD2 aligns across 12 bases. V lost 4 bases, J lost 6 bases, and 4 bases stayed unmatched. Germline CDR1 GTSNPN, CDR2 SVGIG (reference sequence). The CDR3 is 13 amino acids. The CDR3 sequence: CAWTTSGRPEQYF. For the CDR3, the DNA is TGTGCCTGGACGACTAGCGGGAGACCCGAGCAGTACTTC.

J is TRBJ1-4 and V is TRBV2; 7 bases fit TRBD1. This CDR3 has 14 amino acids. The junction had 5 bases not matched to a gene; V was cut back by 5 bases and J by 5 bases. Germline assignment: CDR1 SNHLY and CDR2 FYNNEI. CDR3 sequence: CASSPDRQNEKLFF. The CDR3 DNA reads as TGTGCCAGCAGTCCGGACAGGCAAAATGAAAAACTGTTTTTT.

Here the CDR3 DNA reads TGTGCCAGCAGCCGACGAAGCTCCTACAATGAGCAGTTCTTC. This gives the protein CASSRRSSYNEQFF. V and J are TRBV2 and TRBJ2-1; no definite D call. Trimming took 6 bases from V and 0 from J, leaving 9 bases between them. The germline V gene encodes CDR1 SNHLY and CDR2 FYNNEI. CDR3 length: 14 residues.

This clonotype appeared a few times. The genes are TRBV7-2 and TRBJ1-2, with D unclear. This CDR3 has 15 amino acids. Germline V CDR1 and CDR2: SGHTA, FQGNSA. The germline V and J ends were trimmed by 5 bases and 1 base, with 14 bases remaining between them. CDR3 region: CASSPTPYSNYGYTF. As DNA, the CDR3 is TGTGCCAGCAGCCCCACTCCTTACAGTAACTATGGCTACACCTTC.

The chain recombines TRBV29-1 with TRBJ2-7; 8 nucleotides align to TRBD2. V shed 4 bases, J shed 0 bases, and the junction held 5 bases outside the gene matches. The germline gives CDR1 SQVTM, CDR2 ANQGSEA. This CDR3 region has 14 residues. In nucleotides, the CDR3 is TGCAGCGTTGGTGGCGGGACTAGCTCCTACGAGCAGTACTTC. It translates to CSVGGGTSSYEQYF.

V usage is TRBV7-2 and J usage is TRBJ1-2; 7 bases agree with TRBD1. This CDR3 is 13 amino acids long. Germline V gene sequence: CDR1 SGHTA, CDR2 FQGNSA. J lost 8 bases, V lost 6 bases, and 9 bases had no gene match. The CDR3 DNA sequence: TGTGCCAGCAGTTTTACAGGGGAGTTCGGCTACACCTTC. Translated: CASSFTGEFGYTF.

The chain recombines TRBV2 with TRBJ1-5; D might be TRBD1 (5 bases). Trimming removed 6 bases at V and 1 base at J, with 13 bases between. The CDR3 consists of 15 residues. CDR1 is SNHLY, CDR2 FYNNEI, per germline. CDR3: CASSLGRESNQPQHF. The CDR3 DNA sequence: TGTGCCAGCAGCTTGGGCAGGGAAAGCAATCAGCCCCAGCATTTT.

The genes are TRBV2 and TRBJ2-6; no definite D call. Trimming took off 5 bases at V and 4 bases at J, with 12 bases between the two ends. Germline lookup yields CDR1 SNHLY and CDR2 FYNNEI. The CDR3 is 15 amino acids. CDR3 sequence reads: CASSWSLTGANVLTF. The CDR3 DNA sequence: TGTGCCAGCAGTTGGAGTTTAACGGGGGCCAACGTCCTGACTTTC.

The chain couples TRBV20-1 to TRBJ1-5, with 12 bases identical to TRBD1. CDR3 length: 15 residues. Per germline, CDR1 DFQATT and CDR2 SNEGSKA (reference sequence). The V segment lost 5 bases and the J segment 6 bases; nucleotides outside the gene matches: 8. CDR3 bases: TGCAGTGCTGCACCGGGACAGGGGGCTGTTCAGCCCCAGCATTTT. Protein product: CSAAPGQGAVQPQHF.

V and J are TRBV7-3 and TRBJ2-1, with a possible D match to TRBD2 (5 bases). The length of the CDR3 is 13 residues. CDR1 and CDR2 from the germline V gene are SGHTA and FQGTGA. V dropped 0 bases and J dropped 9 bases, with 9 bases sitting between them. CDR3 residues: CASSLTREGEQFF. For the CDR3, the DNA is TGTGCCAGCAGCTTAACGAGGGAAGGTGAGCAGTTCTTC.

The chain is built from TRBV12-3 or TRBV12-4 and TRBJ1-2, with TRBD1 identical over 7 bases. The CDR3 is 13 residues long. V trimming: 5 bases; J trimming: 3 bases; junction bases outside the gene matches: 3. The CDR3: CASSGDSDYGYTF. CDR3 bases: TGTGCCAGCAGTGGGGACAGCGACTATGGCTACACCTTC.

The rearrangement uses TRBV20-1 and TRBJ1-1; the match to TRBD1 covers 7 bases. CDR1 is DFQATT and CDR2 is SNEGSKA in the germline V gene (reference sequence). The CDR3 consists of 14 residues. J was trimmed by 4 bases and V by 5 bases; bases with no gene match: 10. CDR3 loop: CSAESGTAITEAFF. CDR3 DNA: TGCAGTGCTGAGAGTGGGACAGCGATCACTGAAGCTTTCTTT.

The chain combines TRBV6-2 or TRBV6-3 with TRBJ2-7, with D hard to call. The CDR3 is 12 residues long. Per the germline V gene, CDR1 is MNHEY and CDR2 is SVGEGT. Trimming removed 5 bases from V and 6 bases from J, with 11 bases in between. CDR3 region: CASSRQSGEQYF. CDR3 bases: TGTGCCAGCAGTCGACAATCAGGCGAGCAGTACTTC.

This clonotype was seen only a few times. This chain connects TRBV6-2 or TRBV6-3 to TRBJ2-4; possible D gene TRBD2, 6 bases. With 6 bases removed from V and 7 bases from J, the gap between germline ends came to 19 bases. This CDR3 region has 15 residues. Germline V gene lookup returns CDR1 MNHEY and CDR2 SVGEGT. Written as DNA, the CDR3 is TGTGCCAGCAGACAAGAGGTCCCAGGGAGGAACATTCAGTACTTC. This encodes CASRQEVPGRNIQYF.

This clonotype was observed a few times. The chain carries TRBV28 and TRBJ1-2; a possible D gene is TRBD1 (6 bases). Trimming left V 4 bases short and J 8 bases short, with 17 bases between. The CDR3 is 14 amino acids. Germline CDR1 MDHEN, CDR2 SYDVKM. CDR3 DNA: TGTGCCAGCAGTTCGGGAGAGGGGGTGGCGGGCTACACCTTC. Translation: CASSSGEGVAGYTF.

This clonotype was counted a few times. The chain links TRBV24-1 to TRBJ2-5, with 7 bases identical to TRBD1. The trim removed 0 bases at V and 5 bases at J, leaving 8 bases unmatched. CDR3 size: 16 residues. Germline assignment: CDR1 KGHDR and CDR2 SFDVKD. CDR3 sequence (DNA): TGTGCCACCAGTGATTTGGCTGCAGGGGGAACGGAGACCCAGTACTTC. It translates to CATSDLAAGGTETQYF.